There are a few counts of the clone carrying this T cell receptor beta chain. The antigen is undetermined. Every bit of the isolated RNA underwent reverse transcription, so sequencing read expressed TCRB transcripts. Only in-frame clones appear in the TCRdb table, and some are missing; sequencing was by immunoSEQ multiplex PCR. There are more than 250,000 clones in the sample; over 11% occur only once, and around 0.016% lies in the top ten. CDR1 and CDR2 (germline): SQVTM, ANQGSEA. V gave up 5 bases and J gave up 4 bases, with 17 bases separating them. The CDR3 length is 14 residues. The sample comes from a study of beta chain features in type 1 diabetes. Notes on the study in general: Type 1 diabetes patients had moderately but significantly shorter TCRB CDR3s in all four CD4+ subsets.

The source material was naive CD4+ T cells from blood. This chain connects TRBV29-1 to TRBJ1-1; TRBD1 is a possible D gene (6 bases). The source is a man aged 25 to 40 with type 1 diabetes. The CDR3 region has the DNA TGCAGCGTTCGACAACAGGGTCGGGCCACTGAAGCTTTCTTT. It specifies CSVRQQGRATEAFF.